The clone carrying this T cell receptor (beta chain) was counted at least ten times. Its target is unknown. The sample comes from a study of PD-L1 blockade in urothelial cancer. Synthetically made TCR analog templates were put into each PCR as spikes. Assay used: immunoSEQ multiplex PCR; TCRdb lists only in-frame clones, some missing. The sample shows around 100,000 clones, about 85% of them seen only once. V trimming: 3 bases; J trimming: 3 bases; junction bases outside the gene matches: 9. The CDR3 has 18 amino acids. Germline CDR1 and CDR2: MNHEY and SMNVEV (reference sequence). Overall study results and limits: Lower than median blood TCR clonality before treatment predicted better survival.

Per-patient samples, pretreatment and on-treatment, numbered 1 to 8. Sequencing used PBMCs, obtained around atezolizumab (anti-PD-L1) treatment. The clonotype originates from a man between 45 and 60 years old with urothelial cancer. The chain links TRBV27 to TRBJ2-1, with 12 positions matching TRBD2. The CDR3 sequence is CASSLTRTSGTVYNEQFF. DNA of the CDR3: TGTGCCAGCAGTTTGACCCGGACTAGCGGGACTGTCTACAATGAGCAGTTCTTC.